These 24 T cell receptor beta chains were sequenced from one sample in a study of human T cells and chemical hapten exposure. Time point defined: patch test 2, 6 weeks after DPC sensitization. Noted treatment: therapeutic diphenylcyclopropenone sensitization with weekly scalp DPC. TCRdb independently ran MiXCR on the RACE reads; one entry per CDR3 protein. This sample yields just over 350,000 distinct CDR3 sequences, of which about 6% are seen a single time; less than 6.5% belongs to the top ten. The sample in question was whole blood, obtained in connection with sensitization to the hapten diphenylcyclopropenone (DPC). These TCRs come from a woman aged 18-29 years with alopecia areata. Some clones in this sample may be carry-over from other donors' samples.

This clonotype was seen at least ten times. The rearrangement joins TRBV6-5 to TRBJ1-5; no reliable D call. Germline CDR1 MNHEY, CDR2 SVGAGI. CDR3 length: 20 amino acids. V lost 2 bases and J 0 bases, leaving 23 bases between the germline ends. The CDR3, as DNA: TGTGCCAGCAGTTACCCCCGGGCACAGCGTTCAGATTATAGCAATCAGCCCCAGCATTTT. The encoded protein is CASSYPRAQRSDYSNQPQHF.

This clonotype has a count of ten or more. This sequence joins TRBV7-3 and TRBJ1-1; D is possibly TRBD1 (5 bases). Per the germline V gene, CDR1 is SGHTA and CDR2 is FQGTGA. V was cut by 4 bases and J by 4 bases, with 10 bases left in between. CDR3 length: 13 residues. The CDR3 protein is CASSSGPVTEAFF. CDR3 nucleotides: TGTGCCAGCAGCTCAGGGCCGGTCACTGAAGCTTTCTTT.

The rearrangement links TRBV12-3 or TRBV12-4 to TRBJ2-3; 8 nucleotides line up with TRBD2. This CDR3 region has 15 residues. V dropped 6 bases and J dropped 3; count of bases not matched to a gene: 8. The CDR3 sequence is CASRPTSDPTDTQYF. CDR3 in DNA: TGTGCCAGCAGGCCGACTAGCGACCCGACAGATACGCAGTATTTT.

This clonotype has more than one count but fewer than ten. The chain joins TRBV7-6 to TRBJ2-3, with 12 bases matching TRBD2. Germline loops: CDR1 SGHVS, CDR2 FNYEAQ. Unmatched junction bases numbered 9, after V lost 5 bases and J lost 0 bases. There are 18 residues in the CDR3. The CDR3 region is CASSLLGLAGSSTDTQYF. The CDR3 nucleotides are TGTGCCAGCAGCCTACTAGGACTAGCGGGGTCTAGCACAGATACGCAGTATTTT.

The J gene is TRBJ1-1, the V gene TRBV7-2, with D perhaps matching TRBD1 (5 bases). CDR3 length: 16 amino acids. Germline values: CDR1 SGHTA, CDR2 FQGNSA. Between the trimmed V and J ends, which lost 4 bases and 11 bases, there was a span of 26 bases. The CDR3 protein is CASSSYDRDYSFRAFF. The CDR3 region has the DNA TGTGCCAGCAGCTCCTACGACCGGGACTATAGCTTTCGGGCTTTCTTT.

The chain links TRBV6-5 to TRBJ1-1; the match to TRBD1 covers 8 bases. The V segment lost 5 bases and the J segment 6 bases; nucleotides outside the gene matches: 8. Germline V CDR1 and CDR2: MNHEY, SVGAGI. This CDR3 is built from 14 residues. CDR3 loop: CASSRGQGLAEAFF. The CDR3 DNA reads as TGTGCCAGCAGTCGCGGACAGGGTTTAGCTGAAGCTTTCTTT.

This clonotype was seen only a few times. The V gene is TRBV19, the J gene TRBJ2-1, with a possible D match to TRBD1 (5 bases). The germline V gene has CDR1 LNHDA and CDR2 SQIVND (reference sequence). V lost 6 bases and J lost 4, with 16 bases in between. There are 15 residues in the CDR3. In DNA, the CDR3 is TGTGCCAGTAGACCGGATCACAGGCGATACAATGAGCAGTTCTTC. Protein sequence: CASRPDHRRYNEQFF.

This clonotype appeared many times. The V gene is TRBV28, the J gene TRBJ1-2; D is unresolved. This CDR3 contains 12 residues. V dropped 3 bases and J dropped 8 bases, with 10 bases sitting between them. Germline CDR1 is MDHEN and CDR2 is SYDVKM. The CDR3 coding sequence is TGTGCCAGCAGTTTGGACGTACGGGGCTACACCTTC. Translated: CASSLDVRGYTF.

This clonotype was observed a handful of times. The chain couples TRBV29-1 to TRBJ1-3; D might be TRBD1 (6 bases). With 5 bases removed from V and 4 bases from J, the gap between germline ends came to 9 bases. Germline V CDR1 and CDR2: SQVTM, ANQGSEA. This CDR3 region has 12 residues. CDR3 loop: CSVTDSGNTIYF. The CDR3 nucleotides read TGCAGCGTTACGGACAGCGGAAACACCATATATTTT.

This clonotype was counted between two and nine times. The chain combines TRBV18 with TRBJ1-1; D is undetermined. Between the trimmed V and J ends, which lost 3 bases and 3 bases, there was a span of 17 bases. The CDR3 extends over 16 amino acids. Germline CDR1 is KGHSH and CDR2 is LQKENI. The DNA for the CDR3 is TGTGCCAGCTCACCGAGAACCGGGCCCGGGGACACTGAAGCTTTCTTT. Translated, it gives CASSPRTGPGDTEAFF.

The rearrangement joins TRBV20-1 to TRBJ2-3; 11 nucleotides match TRBD2. The CDR3 length is 18 residues. With 0 bases clipped from V and 4 bases from J, the junction kept 12 bases outside the gene matches. Germline loops: CDR1 DFQATT, CDR2 SNEGSKA (reference sequence). CDR3 nucleotide sequence: TGCAGTGCTAGAGATAGCGGGGGGGCCAAAGGCGGCTCAGATACGCAGTATTTT. It encodes CSARDSGGAKGGSDTQYF.

The J gene is TRBJ2-3, the V gene TRBV9, with D maybe TRBD2 (6 bases). Trimming shortened V by 0 bases and J by 3 bases, and 8 bases separated the two germline ends. This CDR3 is 14 amino acids long. Germline V gene lookup returns CDR1 SGDLS and CDR2 YYNGEE. In nucleotides, the CDR3 is TGTGCCAGCAGCGTAGACAGCGGGACAGATACGCAGTATTTT. Its protein is CASSVDSGTDTQYF.

This clonotype came up a few times. The rearrangement joins TRBV3-1 to TRBJ1-2; 7 bases line up with TRBD1. The ends lost 4 bases at V and 0 bases at J; junction bases unmatched: 8. CDR1 is LGHDT, CDR2 YNNKEL, per germline (reference sequence). The CDR3 consists of 16 residues. This chain's CDR3 is CASSLSSGTANYGYTF. The CDR3 nucleotides read TGTGCCAGCAGCCTGTCCTCCGGGACAGCTAACTATGGCTACACCTTC.

V is TRBV6-5 and J is TRBJ1-6, with D perhaps matching TRBD1 (5 bases). Germline V gene sequence: CDR1 MNHEY, CDR2 SVGAGI. This CDR3 region has 15 residues. V was pared by 5 bases and J by 10 bases, with 18 bases between. The CDR3 region is CASSTTTVNGSPLHF. The CDR3 bases are TGTGCCAGCAGTACCACGACAGTCAACGGATCACCCCTCCACTTT.

This clonotype appeared many times. J is TRBJ1-1 and V is TRBV28, with D unresolved. V was trimmed by 10 bases and J by 0 bases, leaving 9 bases between them. This CDR3 comprises 12 residues. From germline, CDR1 is MDHEN and CDR2 SYDVKM. The chain's CDR3 is CATGPLNTEAFF. The CDR3 DNA sequence: TGTGCCACCGGACCGCTGAACACTGAAGCTTTCTTT.

This clonotype turned up a few times. This chain links TRBV11-2 with TRBJ1-1; D gene unclear. The V and J ends lost 0 bases and 4 bases respectively, with 15 bases between them. Germline CDR1 reads SGHAT; CDR2 reads FQNNGV. This CDR3 is built from 16 residues. The DNA for the CDR3 is TGTGCCAGCAGCTTAGACGTGGCCAGCTGGACCACTGAAGCTTTCTTT. Its protein product is CASSLDVASWTTEAFF.

This clonotype was picked up many times. This rearrangement joins TRBV6-2 or TRBV6-3 to TRBJ2-5, with 8 bases fitting TRBD1. This CDR3 spans 15 amino acids. Looked up from germline, CDR1 is MNHEY and CDR2 is SVGEGT. Trimming cost V 5 bases and J 0 bases; bases outside gene matches: 5. The CDR3 region is CASSPGQGDQETQYF. CDR3 nucleotide sequence: TGTGCCAGCAGTCCCGGACAGGGCGACCAAGAGACCCAGTACTTC.

This clonotype came up many times. The rearrangement joins TRBV18 to TRBJ1-1; TRBD1 matches 9 bases. Unmatched junction bases numbered 9, after V lost 6 bases and J lost 4 bases. The CDR3 spans 15 residues. Germline CDR1 KGHSH, CDR2 LQKENI. As DNA, the CDR3 is TGTGCCAGCTCCCAAGGGACAGGGAGGACCACTGAAGCTTTCTTT. Protein sequence: CASSQGTGRTTEAFF.

This clonotype has at least ten counts. The chain recombines TRBV6-6 with TRBJ1-5; 8 bases agree with TRBD1. V trimming: 2 bases; J trimming: 5 bases; junction bases outside the gene matches: 8. Germline V gene sequence: CDR1 MNHNY, CDR2 SVGAGI (reference sequence). CDR3 length: 16 residues. The chain's CDR3 is CASSYRPGGRYQPQHF. CDR3 nucleotides: TGTGCCAGCAGTTACCGGCCAGGGGGCCGGTATCAGCCCCAGCATTTT.

In this sample, this clonotype turned up many times. The V and J genes are TRBV20-1 and TRBJ1-4; a possible D gene is TRBD1 (6 bases). There are 15 residues in the CDR3. CDR1 and CDR2 from the germline V gene are DFQATT and SNEGSKA (reference sequence). Trimming removed 0 bases at V and 7 bases at J, with 15 bases between. CDR3 bases: TGCAGTGCTAGAGATCATATGGGGGGCTCTGAAAAACTGTTTTTT. Amino acid sequence: CSARDHMGGSEKLFF.

This clonotype was picked up many times. The V gene is TRBV6-5, the J gene TRBJ1-1; D might be TRBD1 (5 bases). V was cut by 0 bases and J by 4 bases, with 12 bases left in between. This CDR3 has 15 residues. Germline-derived CDR1 and CDR2 are MNHEY and SVGAGI. Written as DNA, the CDR3 is TGTGCCAGCAGTTACTCTGGAGGGGCGGTCACTGAAGCTTTCTTT. Protein sequence: CASSYSGGAVTEAFF.

This clonotype was seen ten or more times. The chain recombines TRBV3-1 with TRBJ1-4, with D perhaps matching TRBD1 (5 bases). The germline V gene has CDR1 LGHDT and CDR2 YNNKEL (reference sequence). V was clipped by 7 bases and J by 4 bases, with 13 bases between them. CDR3 length: 14 amino acids. CDR3 in amino acids: CASTPGLHNEKLFF. The CDR3 DNA reads as TGTGCCAGCACCCCGGGACTACATAATGAAAAACTGTTTTTT.

For this clonotype: This may stem from a read error, because a much larger clone lies one nucleotide away. The V call is TRBV4-3, the J call TRBJ1-1; TRBD1 might be the D (6 bases). CDR3 length equals 14 residues. Looked up from germline, CDR1 is LGHNA and CDR2 is YSLEER. CDR3 sequence: CTSSQGHGFAEAFF. CDR3 bases: TGCACCAGCAGCCAGGGGCACGGGTTCGCTGAAGCTTTCTTT.

CDR3 in amino acids: CASSHSGGGAYNEQFF. The CDR3 coding sequence is TGTGCCAGCAGCCATTCGGGCGGGGGAGCTTACAATGAGCAGTTCTTC. The chain has TRBV3-1 and TRBJ2-1, with 7 bases aligning to TRBD2. The J segment lost 4 bases and the V segment lost 3 bases, leaving 9 bases of the junction unmatched. Germline V gene lookup returns CDR1 LGHDT and CDR2 YNNKEL (reference sequence). The CDR3 length is 16 residues.